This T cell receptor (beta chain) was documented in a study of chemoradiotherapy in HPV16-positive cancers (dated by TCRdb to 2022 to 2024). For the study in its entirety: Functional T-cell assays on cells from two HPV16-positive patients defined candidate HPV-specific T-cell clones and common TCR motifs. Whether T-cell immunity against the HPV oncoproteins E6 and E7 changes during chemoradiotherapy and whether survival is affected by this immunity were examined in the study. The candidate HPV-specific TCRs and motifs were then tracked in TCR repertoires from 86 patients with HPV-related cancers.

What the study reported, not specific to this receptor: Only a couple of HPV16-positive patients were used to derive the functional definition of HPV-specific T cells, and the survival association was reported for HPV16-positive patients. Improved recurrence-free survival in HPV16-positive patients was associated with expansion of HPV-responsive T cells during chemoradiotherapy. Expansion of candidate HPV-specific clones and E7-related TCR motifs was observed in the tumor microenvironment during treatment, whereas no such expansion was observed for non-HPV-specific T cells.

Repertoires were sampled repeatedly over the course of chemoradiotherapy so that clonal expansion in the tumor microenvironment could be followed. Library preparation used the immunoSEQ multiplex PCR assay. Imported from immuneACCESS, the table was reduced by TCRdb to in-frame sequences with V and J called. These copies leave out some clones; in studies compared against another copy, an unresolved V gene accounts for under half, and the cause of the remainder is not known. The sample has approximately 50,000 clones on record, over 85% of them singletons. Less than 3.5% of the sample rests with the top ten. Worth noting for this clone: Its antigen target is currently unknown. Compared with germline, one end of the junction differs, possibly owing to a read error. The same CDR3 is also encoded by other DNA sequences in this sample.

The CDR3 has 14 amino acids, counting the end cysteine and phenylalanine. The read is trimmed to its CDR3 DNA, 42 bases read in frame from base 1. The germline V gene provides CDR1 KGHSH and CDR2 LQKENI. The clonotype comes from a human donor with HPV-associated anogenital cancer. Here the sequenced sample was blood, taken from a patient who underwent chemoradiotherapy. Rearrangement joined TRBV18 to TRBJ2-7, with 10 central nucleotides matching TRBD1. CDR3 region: CASSPRQGAPEQYF. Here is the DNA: TGTGCCAGCTCGCCACGACAGGGGGCGCCCGAGCAGTACTTC.